This T cell receptor (beta chain) was retrieved from a study of identical twins. V shed 4 bases and J 1 base; nucleotides not matched to a gene: 12. The CDR3 is made up of 17 amino acids. Germline V gene lookup returns CDR1 ENHRY and CDR2 SYGVKD. TCRdb recomputed calls from the 5' RACE reads with MiXCR, one row per CDR3 protein. Altogether over 550,000 distinct CDR3 sequences are present, about 7.1% being singletons, with the ten largest covering approximately 1.5%. This clonotype was picked up a small number of times. These data also formed part of another study, on yellow fever vaccine responses in identical twins.

This chain links TRBV10-3 with TRBJ1-1; 7 bases fit TRBD1. What was sequenced was PBMCs. The sequence was obtained from a woman younger than 35 in good health. The CDR3 nucleotides are TGTGCCATCAGTGCTCGGACAGGATCGGGAGGGAACACTGAAGCTTTCTTT. As protein: CAISARTGSGGNTEAFF.